The present T cell receptor (beta chain) was sequenced within a study of cytomegalovirus exposure and HLA in healthy donors. CDR3 size: 14 residues. Losses at the gene ends were 1 base for V and 7 bases for J; bases not matched to a gene: 6. CDR1 SGHDN and CDR2 FVKESK come from the germline V gene. Amplification used 60 Vbeta primers and 13 Jbeta primers. Measured with immunoSEQ multiplex PCR; TCRdb has only the in-frame clones, and not every one. Seen here are fewer than 200,000 clones, approximately 77% observed once, and the top ten hold 1.5%. The source is a male donor in good health and CMV-seronegative. J is TRBJ2-7 and V is TRBV14; 8 bases line up with TRBD2. Sequenced sample: PBMCs. The chain's CDR3 is CASSQVRGGGEQYF. The CDR3 DNA reads as TGTGCCAGCAGCCAAGTTCGGGGGGGCGGAGAGCAGTACTTC.